Listed below are T cell receptor beta chains from one sample, sequenced in a study of T cell responses to AZD1222 COVID-19 vaccine. Sequencing was performed with immunoSEQ multiplex PCR; in TCRdb, only in-frame clones are kept and a portion is missing. The sample carries 120,000 to 150,000 clones, 75% to 95% recorded once. Sequencing was performed on peripheral blood, taken on day 0 of MenACWY control vaccination. These receptor sequences come from an adult in good health. Each CDR3 is given without its conserved first and last residue.

TRBV27	TRBJ2-1	ASSSWTSPYNEQF
TRBV12-5	TRBJ2-2	ASGLSRELF
TRBV5-1	TRBJ2-6	ASSSSGSGANVLT
TRBV28	TRBJ2-7	ASSSPPQPYEQY
TRBV24-1	TRBJ2-3	ATSDAAGGPTDTQY
TRBV7-9	TRBJ2-1	ASSSGLELNEQF
TRBV10-1	TRBJ2-1	ASSGQTYNEQF
TRBV28	TRBJ2-7	ASRRGTGGSSYEQY
TRBV30	TRBJ1-5	AWSVSNQPQH
TRBV6-1	TRBJ1-5	ASSGVLLSGNQPQH
TRBV18	TRBJ1-1	ASSPPRRGGGTEAF
TRBV19	TRBJ1-6	ASSIDRFGSPLH
TRBV19	TRBJ1-1	ASSVLQAGAEAF
TRBV29-1	TRBJ1-2	SVADGYT
TRBV10-3	TRBJ1-1	AISAGQGNTEAF
TRBV7-3	TRBJ2-3	ASSFGTSGDTQY
TRBV5-1	TRBJ1-3	ASRPLGTASGNTIY
TRBV4-1	TRBJ2-1	ASSRARQASEQF
TRBV7-9	TRBJ1-2	ASSSDIRGGGYT
TRBV6-5	TRBJ2-7	ASSYTVGAGRWEQY
TRBV3-1/TRBV3-2	TRBJ1-2	ASSPAWTGYNYGYT
TRBV30	TRBJ2-7	AWSGQIYYEQY
TRBV10-3	TRBJ1-4	AIRDGQGPGEKLF
TRBV5-1	TRBJ1-2	ASSVYSGTGGAYYGYT
TRBV2	TRBJ1-2	ASSFETVPYT
TRBV10-3	TRBJ1-4	AISEGVSRNEKLF
TRBV12-3/TRBV12-4	TRBJ1-2	ASSLEQNYGYT
TRBV5-1	TRBJ1-1	ASSQNRRLNTEAF
TRBV11-2	TRBJ1-1	ASSLGPNTEAF
TRBV7-6	TRBJ2-2	ASSLPTSGRAGELF
TRBV28	TRBJ1-1	ASTHYTTGSILRAF
TRBV18	TRBJ1-6	ASSTDNLGSPLH
TRBV15	TRBJ2-1	ATSIGLNSYNEQF
TRBV19	TRBJ2-2	ASSIRWGRSTGELF
TRBV6-5	TRBJ1-3	ASSQPPGSGNTIY
TRBV15	TRBJ1-4	ATSRAEGGDEKLF
TRBV4-1	TRBJ1-2	ASSPGTGGAYGYT
TRBV18	TRBJ2-7	ASSLRSGEQY
TRBV2	TRBJ1-5	ASRPGQGGQPQH
TRBV27	TRBJ1-4	ASTPVRSGAAGEKLF
TRBV4-1	TRBJ1-2	ASSQPGVHYGYT
TRBV10-3	TRBJ2-3	AISESSGRTDTQY